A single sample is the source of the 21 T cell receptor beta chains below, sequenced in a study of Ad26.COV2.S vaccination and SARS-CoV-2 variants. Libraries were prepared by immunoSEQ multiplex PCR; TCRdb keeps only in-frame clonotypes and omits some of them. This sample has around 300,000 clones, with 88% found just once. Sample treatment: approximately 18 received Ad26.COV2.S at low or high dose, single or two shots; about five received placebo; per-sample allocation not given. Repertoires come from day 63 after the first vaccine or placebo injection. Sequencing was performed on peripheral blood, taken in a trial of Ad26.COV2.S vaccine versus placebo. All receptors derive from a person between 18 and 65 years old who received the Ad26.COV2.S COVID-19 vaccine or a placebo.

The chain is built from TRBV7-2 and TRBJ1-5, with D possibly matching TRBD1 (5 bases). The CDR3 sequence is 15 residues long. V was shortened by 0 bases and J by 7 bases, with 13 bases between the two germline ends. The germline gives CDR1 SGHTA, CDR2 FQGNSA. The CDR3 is CASSLAVGRGQPQHF. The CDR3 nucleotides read TGTGCCAGCAGCTTAGCAGTCGGCCGGGGGCAGCCCCAGCATTTT.

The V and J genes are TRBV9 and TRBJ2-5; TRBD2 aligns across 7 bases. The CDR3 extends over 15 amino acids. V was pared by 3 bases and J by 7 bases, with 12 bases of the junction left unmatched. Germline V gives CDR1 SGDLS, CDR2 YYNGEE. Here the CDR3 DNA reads TGTGCCAGCAGCGGCCGGGACTATGCCCGAGGGACCCAGTACTTC. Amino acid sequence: CASSGRDYARGTQYF.

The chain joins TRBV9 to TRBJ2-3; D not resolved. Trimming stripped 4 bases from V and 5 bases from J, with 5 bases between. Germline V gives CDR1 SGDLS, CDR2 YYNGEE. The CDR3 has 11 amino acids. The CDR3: CASSHGDTQYF. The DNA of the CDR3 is TGTGCCAGCAGCCATGGAGATACGCAGTATTTT.

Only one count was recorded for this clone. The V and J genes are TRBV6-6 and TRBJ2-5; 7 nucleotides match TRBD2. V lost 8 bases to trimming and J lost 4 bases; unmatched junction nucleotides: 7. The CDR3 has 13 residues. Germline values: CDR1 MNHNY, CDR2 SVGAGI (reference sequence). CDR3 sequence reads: CASLGDYRETQYF. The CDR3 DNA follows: TGTGCCAGCCTCGGGGACTACCGAGAGACCCAGTACTTC.

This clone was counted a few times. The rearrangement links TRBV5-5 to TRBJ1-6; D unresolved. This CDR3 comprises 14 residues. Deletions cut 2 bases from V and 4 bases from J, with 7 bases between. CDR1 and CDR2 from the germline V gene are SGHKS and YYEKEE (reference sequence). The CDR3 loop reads CASSFKQYNSPLHF. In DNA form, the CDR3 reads TGTGCCAGCAGCTTTAAACAGTATAATTCACCCCTCCACTTT.

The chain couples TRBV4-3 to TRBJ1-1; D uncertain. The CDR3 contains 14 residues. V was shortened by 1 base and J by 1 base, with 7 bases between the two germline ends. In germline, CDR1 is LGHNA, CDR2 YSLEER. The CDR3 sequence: CASSQGSGNTEAFF. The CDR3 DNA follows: TGCGCCAGCAGCCAAGGGTCAGGGAACACTGAAGCTTTCTTT.

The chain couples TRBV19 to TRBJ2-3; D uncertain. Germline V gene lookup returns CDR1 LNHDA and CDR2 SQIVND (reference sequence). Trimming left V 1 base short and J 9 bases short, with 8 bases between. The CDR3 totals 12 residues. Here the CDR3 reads CASSIGARTQYF. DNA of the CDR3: TGTGCCAGTAGTATAGGCGCGCGGACGCAGTATTTT.

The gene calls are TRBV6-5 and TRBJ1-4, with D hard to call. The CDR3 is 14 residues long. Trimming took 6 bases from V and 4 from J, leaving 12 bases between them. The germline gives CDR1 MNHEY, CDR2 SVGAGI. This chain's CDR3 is CASRTGVGNEKLFF. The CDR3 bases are TGTGCCAGCAGGACGGGAGTCGGTAATGAAAAACTGTTTTTT.

As DNA, the CDR3 is TGTGCCAGCAGCGTAGAAGGAGGCGGCGGGGGTTACGGGACAGATACGCAGTATTTT. Amino acids: CASSVEGGGGGYGTDTQYF. The genes are TRBV9 and TRBJ2-3, with 7 bases fitting TRBD2. This CDR3 region has 19 residues. Germline V lookup: CDR1 SGDLS, CDR2 YYNGEE. The V and J ends lost 0 bases and 3 bases, in that order; junction bases with no gene match: 16.

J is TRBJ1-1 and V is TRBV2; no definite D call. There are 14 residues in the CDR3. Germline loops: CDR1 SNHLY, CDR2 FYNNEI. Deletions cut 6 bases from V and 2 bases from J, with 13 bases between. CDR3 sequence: CASRLSSANTEAFF. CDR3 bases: TGTGCCAGCAGACTCTCTTCGGCCAACACTGAAGCTTTCTTT.

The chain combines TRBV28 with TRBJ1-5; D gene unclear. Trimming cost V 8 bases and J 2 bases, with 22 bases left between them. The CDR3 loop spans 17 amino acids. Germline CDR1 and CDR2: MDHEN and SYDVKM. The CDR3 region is CASRSRRFGLGNQPQHF. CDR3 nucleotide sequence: TGTGCCAGCCGATCCCGGAGGTTCGGGTTAGGCAATCAGCCCCAGCATTTT. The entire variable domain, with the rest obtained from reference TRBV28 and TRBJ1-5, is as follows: DVKVTQSSRYLVKRTGEKVFLECVQDMDHENMFWYRQDPGLGLRLIYFSYDVKMKEKGDIPEGYSVSREKKERFSLILESASTNQTSMYLCASRSRRFGLGNQPQHFGDGTRLSIL.

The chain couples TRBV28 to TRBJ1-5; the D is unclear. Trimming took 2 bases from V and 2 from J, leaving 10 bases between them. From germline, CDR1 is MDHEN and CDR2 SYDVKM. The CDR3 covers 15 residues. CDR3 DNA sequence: TGTGCCAGCAGTTTACTGGAGAGGGGCAATCAGCCCCAGCATTTT. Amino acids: CASSLLERGNQPQHF.

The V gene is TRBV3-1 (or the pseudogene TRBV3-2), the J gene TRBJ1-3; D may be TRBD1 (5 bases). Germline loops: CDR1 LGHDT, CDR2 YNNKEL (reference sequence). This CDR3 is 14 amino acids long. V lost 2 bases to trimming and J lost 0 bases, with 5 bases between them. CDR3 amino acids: CASSQTGSGNTIYF. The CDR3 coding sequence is TGTGCCAGCAGCCAAACAGGCTCTGGAAACACCATATATTTT.

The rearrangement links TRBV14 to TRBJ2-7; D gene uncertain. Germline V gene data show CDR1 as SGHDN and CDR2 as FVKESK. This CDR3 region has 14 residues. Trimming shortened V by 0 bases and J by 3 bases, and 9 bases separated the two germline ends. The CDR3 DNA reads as TGTGCCAGCAGCCAAGACAGAAATATCTACGAGCAGTACTTC. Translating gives CASSQDRNIYEQYF. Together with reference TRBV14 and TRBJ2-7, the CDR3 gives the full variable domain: EAGVTQFPSHSVIEKGQTVTLRCDPISGHDNLYWYRRVMGKEIKFLLHFVKESKQDESGMPNNRFLAERTGGTYSTLKVQPAELEDSGVYFCASSQDRNIYEQYFGPGTRLTVT.

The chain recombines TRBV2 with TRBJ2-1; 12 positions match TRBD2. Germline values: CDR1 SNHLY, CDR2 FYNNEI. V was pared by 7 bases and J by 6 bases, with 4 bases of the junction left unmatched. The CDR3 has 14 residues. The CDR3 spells CASKRTSGANEQFF. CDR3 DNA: TGTGCCAGCAAAAGGACTAGCGGGGCCAATGAGCAGTTCTTC.

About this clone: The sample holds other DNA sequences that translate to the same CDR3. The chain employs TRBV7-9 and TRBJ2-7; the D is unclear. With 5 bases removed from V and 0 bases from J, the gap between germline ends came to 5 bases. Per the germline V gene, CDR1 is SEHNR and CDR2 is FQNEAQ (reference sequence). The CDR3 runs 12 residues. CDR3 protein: CASSPSSYEQYF. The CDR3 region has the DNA TGTGCCAGCAGCCCTAGCTCCTACGAGCAGTACTTC.

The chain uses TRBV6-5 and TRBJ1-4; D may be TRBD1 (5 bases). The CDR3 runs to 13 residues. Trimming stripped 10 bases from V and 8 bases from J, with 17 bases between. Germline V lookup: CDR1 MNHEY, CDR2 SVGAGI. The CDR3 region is CATAWAAGEKLFF. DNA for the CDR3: TGTGCCACCGCTTGGGCAGCAGGGGAAAAACTGTTTTTT.

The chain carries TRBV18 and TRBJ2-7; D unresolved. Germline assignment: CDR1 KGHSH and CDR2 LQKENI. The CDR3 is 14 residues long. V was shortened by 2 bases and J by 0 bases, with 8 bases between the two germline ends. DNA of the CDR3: TGTGCCAGCTCACCAAACGGATTCTCCTACGAGCAGTACTTC. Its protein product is CASSPNGFSYEQYF.

The CDR3 reads CASSQGRQGTSLFF. CDR3 in DNA: TGTGCCAGCAGCCAAGGGAGACAGGGGACGTCACTGTTTTTT. V and J are TRBV14 and TRBJ1-4, with TRBD1 matching 8 bases. The CDR3 totals 14 residues. In germline, CDR1 is SGHDN, CDR2 FVKESK. The V segment lost 1 base and the J segment 13 bases; nucleotides outside the gene matches: 8. Based on the CDR3 plus reference TRBV14 and TRBJ1-4, the full variable domain is EAGVTQFPSHSVIEKGQTVTLRCDPISGHDNLYWYRRVMGKEIKFLLHFVKESKQDESGMPNNRFLAERTGGTYSTLKVQPAELEDSGVYFCASSQGRQGTSLFFGSGTQLSVL.

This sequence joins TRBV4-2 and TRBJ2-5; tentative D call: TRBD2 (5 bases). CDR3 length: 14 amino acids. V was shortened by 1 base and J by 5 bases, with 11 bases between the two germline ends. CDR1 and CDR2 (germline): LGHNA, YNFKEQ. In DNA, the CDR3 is TGTGCCAGCAGCCAAGCGGCGGGTGATGAGACCCAGTACTTC. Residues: CASSQAAGDETQYF.

The DNA of the CDR3 is TGTGCCAGCAGCTTAGGGGACAGCCTCATTCCGCCCCAGCATTTT. Protein sequence: CASSLGDSLIPPQHF. V gene TRBV7-9 combines with J gene TRBJ1-5; 7 bases line up with TRBD1. After removal of 1 base from V and 9 bases from J, the junction contained 9 bases not matched to a gene. This CDR3 is built from 15 residues. The germline V gene encodes CDR1 SEHNR and CDR2 FQNEAQ (reference sequence). Looking up the rest from reference TRBV7-9 and TRBJ1-5 gives the full variable domain: DTGVSQNPRHKITKRGQNVTFRCDPISEHNRLYWYRQTLGQGPEFLTYFQNEAQLEKSRLLSDRFSAERPKGSFSTLEIQRTEQGDSAMYLCASSLGDSLIPPQHFGDGTRLSIL.